The present entry profiles one T cell receptor beta chain with its context. Its antigen is undetermined. Other DNA sequences in this specimen translate into the identical CDR3. This sample is part of a study of shared clonotypes between healthy human individuals. Background on the study: The donors, two women and three men, were aged 18 to 49. General study results and limits: The sharing of approximately 5.1% of naive CD4 clonotypes was seen across a few donors. Incompleteness in sorted-subset sequencing, despite large depth, was shown by rarefaction.

Original methodology: Filtering differed because ImmunoSEQ produced junction-only sequences that carried no quality scores. Profiling relied on immunoSEQ multiplex PCR, and the TCRdb table lists in-frame clones only, not all of them. V and J calls and clone size are those listed in that table; D and trimming were worked out from the DNA. The repertoire includes about 1 million clones, roughly 80% of them detected once, and roughly 1.4% sits in the top ten. The clonotype was recovered from a man younger than 30 in good health. Sequencing input: memory CD4+ T cells sorted from blood. Documented subset: CD45RA-negative fraction.

The CDR3 bases are TGCGCCAGCACGGGGAACACTGAAGCTTTCTTT. Its protein is CASTGNTEAFF. This chain links TRBV10-2 with TRBJ1-1; D unclear. Looked up from germline, CDR1 is WSHSY and CDR2 is SAAADI. Deletions cut 7 bases from V and 1 base from J, with 4 bases between. The CDR3 extends over 11 amino acids.